The 27 T cell receptor beta chains below were found in one sample sequenced in a study of OX40 agonist ivuxolimab in advanced cancers. Data came from immunoSEQ multiplex PCR; TCRdb stores just in-frame clones and leaves some out. The data contain some 70,000 clones, about nine tenths of them seen just once; the ten biggest clones take up under 3.5%. This specimen consisted of CD4+ or CD8+ T cells sorted from blood, obtained in a trial of the OX40 agonist ivuxolimab. The source is an adult with an advanced solid tumor such as melanoma, head and neck, liver or kidney cancer.

The genes are TRBV7-3 and TRBJ2-7, with 10 bases aligning to TRBD1. V dropped 4 bases and J dropped 5; count of bases not matched to a gene: 5. CDR3 size: 14 residues. Germline-derived CDR1 and CDR2 are SGHTA and FQGTGA. CDR3 protein: CASSWGQGSDEQYF. CDR3 DNA: TGTGCCAGCAGCTGGGGACAGGGGAGTGACGAGCAGTACTTC.

The chain has TRBV7-2 and TRBJ2-3, with a weak D call TRBD1 (5 bases). The CDR3 length is 15 residues. V was shortened by 1 base and J by 0 bases, with 8 bases between the two germline ends. The germline CDR1 and CDR2 sequences are SGHTA and FQGNSA. CDR3 nucleotides: TGTGCCAGCAGCTTAGTAGGGGCCAGCACAGATACGCAGTATTTT. Amino acid sequence: CASSLVGASTDTQYF. Drawing the rest from reference TRBV7-2 and TRBJ2-3, the complete variable domain is GAGVSQSPSNKVTEKGKDVELRCDPISGHTALYWYRQSLGQGLEFLIYFQGNSAPDKSGLPSDRFSAERTGGSVSTLTIQRTQQEDSAVYLCASSLVGASTDTQYFGPGTRLTVL.

The V and J genes are TRBV14 and TRBJ1-3; D unresolved. The germline gives CDR1 SGHDN, CDR2 FVKESK. V dropped 3 bases and J dropped 4 bases, with 10 bases sitting between them. The CDR3 has 14 amino acids. CDR3 in amino acids: CASSHRFAGNTIYF. For the CDR3, the DNA is TGTGCCAGCAGCCACAGATTTGCCGGAAACACCATATATTTT. Variable domain in full (rest from reference TRBV14 and TRBJ1-3): EAGVTQFPSHSVIEKGQTVTLRCDPISGHDNLYWYRRVMGKEIKFLLHFVKESKQDESGMPNNRFLAERTGGTYSTLKVQPAELEDSGVYFCASSHRFAGNTIYFGEGSWLTVV.

This sequence joins TRBV19 and TRBJ1-2; D is uncertain. CDR3 length: 13 amino acids. The germline V and J ends were trimmed by 0 bases and 4 bases, with 6 bases remaining between them. Germline assignment: CDR1 LNHDA and CDR2 SQIVND (reference sequence). The CDR3 bases are TGTGCCAGTAGTATAGATCGAAGCTATGGCTACACCTTC. Protein product: CASSIDRSYGYTF.

This clone was observed once. The rearrangement links TRBV7-2 to TRBJ2-6, with TRBD1 matching 8 bases. Germline V CDR1 and CDR2: SGHTA, FQGNSA. The CDR3 is made up of 17 amino acids. V was pared by 5 bases and J by 1 base, with 7 bases of the junction left unmatched. In DNA form, the CDR3 reads TGTGCCAGCAGCCCGCAGGGGGCTATATCTGGGGCCAACGTCCTGACTTTC. Translating gives CASSPQGAISGANVLTF.

The chain links TRBV2 to TRBJ2-3; D ambiguous. V was pared by 7 bases and J by 4 bases, with 9 bases between. Germline CDR1 is SNHLY and CDR2 is FYNNEI. The CDR3 extends over 12 amino acids. The CDR3 DNA reads TGTGCCAGCACCCCCGCAGCAGATACGCAGTATTTT. Protein sequence: CASTPAADTQYF.

V and J are TRBV18 and TRBJ1-6; the match to TRBD1 covers 11 bases. The V segment lost 6 bases and the J segment 10 bases; nucleotides outside the gene matches: 11. From germline, CDR1 is KGHSH and CDR2 LQKENI. The CDR3 loop spans 16 amino acids. For the CDR3, the DNA is TGTGCCAGCTCGTTGGCCGGGACAGGGGGGGGATCACCCCTCCACTTT. Encoded protein: CASSLAGTGGGSPLHF.

The CDR3 protein is CASSPPGYSHEQYF. The CDR3 nucleotides read TGTGCCAGCAGCCCCCCAGGATATAGCCACGAGCAGTACTTC. The chain links TRBV11-3 to TRBJ2-7; D is ambiguous. V was pared by 5 bases and J by 5 bases, with 16 bases between. CDR3 length: 14 amino acids. In germline, CDR1 is SGHNT, CDR2 YENEEA.

V gene TRBV20-1 combines with J gene TRBJ2-7; D gene uncertain. Germline V gives CDR1 DFQATT, CDR2 SNEGSKA (reference sequence). The V end was cut by 4 bases, the J end by 4 bases, with 8 bases between. The CDR3 covers 11 residues. This CDR3 is CSAIDTYEQYF. Written as DNA, the CDR3 is TGCAGTGCTATTGACACGTACGAGCAGTACTTC.

The V and J genes are TRBV7-2 and TRBJ1-2; maybe TRBD1 (6 bases). The CDR3 totals 17 residues. Germline CDR1 and CDR2: SGHTA and FQGNSA. V was shortened by 5 bases and J by 2 bases, with 21 bases between the two germline ends. The CDR3 here is CASSLDNQGSLNYGYTF. Here the CDR3 DNA reads TGTGCCAGCAGCCTAGACAACCAGGGGTCCTTAAACTATGGCTACACCTTC.

V usage is TRBV6-6 and J usage is TRBJ1-1; the match to TRBD1 covers 12 bases. V lost 7 bases and J lost 4; bases outside the gene matches: 7. Germline values: CDR1 MNHNY, CDR2 SVGAGI (reference sequence). This CDR3 contains 15 residues. DNA of the CDR3: TGTGCCAGCATGGGACAGGGGGCGGGCCCCACTGAAGCTTTCTTT. Translation gives CASMGQGAGPTEAFF.

DNA of the CDR3: TGTGCCAGCAGTTTGTCGTATAGGGGGAGAAATGCAGAGCAGTACTTC. Its translation: CASSLSYRGRNAEQYF. The chain combines TRBV27 with TRBJ2-7; TRBD1 is a possible D gene (6 bases). CDR1 MNHEY and CDR2 SMNVEV come from the germline V gene (reference sequence). Trimming left V 3 bases short and J 7 bases short, with 22 bases between. This CDR3 is built from 16 residues.

DNA of the CDR3: TGTGCCAGCAGCTTAGTCGGGGATTATGGCTACACCTTC. Translation: CASSLVGDYGYTF. The chain is built from TRBV11-2 and TRBJ1-2; D gene unclear. The CDR3 spans 13 residues. Germline V gives CDR1 SGHAT, CDR2 FQNNGV. The ends were cut back, 1 base at V and 5 bases at J, with 8 bases in the middle.

This clone was detected only a few times. The rearrangement links TRBV12-5 to TRBJ2-3; 10 bases are a match to TRBD1. Germline V gene data show CDR1 as LGHNT and CDR2 as FRNRAP. The CDR3 is made up of 17 amino acids. V dropped 2 bases and J dropped 5; count of bases not matched to a gene: 10. Written as DNA, the CDR3 is TGTGCTAGTGGTTTGACCGGGACAGGGGTAGGGGGAGATACGCAGTATTTT. This translates into CASGLTGTGVGGDTQYF.

The chain combines TRBV9 with TRBJ2-1; no reliable D call. V lost 9 bases to trimming and J lost 1 base, with 14 bases between them. CDR3 size: 14 residues. Germline-derived CDR1 and CDR2 are SGDLS and YYNGEE. The CDR3 here is CATQGQISYNEQFF. CDR3 bases: TGTGCCACCCAAGGGCAAATATCCTACAATGAGCAGTTCTTC.

In DNA form, the CDR3 reads TGTGCCAGCGGCCCTCGTAGTGGGAGCGTCAACGAGCAGTACTTC. This sequence encodes CASGPRSGSVNEQYF. The chain recombines TRBV7-8 with TRBJ2-7; perhaps TRBD2 as D (5 bases). CDR1 and CDR2 from the germline V gene are SGHVS and FQNEAQ. Trimming cost V 8 bases and J 5 bases, with 22 bases left between them. This CDR3 has 15 amino acids.

The chain has TRBV11-2 and TRBJ2-3, with 10 positions matching TRBD1. The germline V gene encodes CDR1 SGHAT and CDR2 FQNNGV. V shed 5 bases, J shed 5 bases, and the junction held 4 bases outside the gene matches. This CDR3 spans 14 amino acids. The CDR3 reads CASSRQGAGDTQYF. In DNA, the CDR3 is TGTGCCAGCAGCCGACAGGGGGCGGGAGATACGCAGTATTTT.

The chain is built from TRBV7-2 and TRBJ2-3; 8 bases are shared with TRBD2. Germline V gene data show CDR1 as SGHTA and CDR2 as FQGNSA. V was pared by 0 bases and J by 7 bases, with 9 bases of the junction left unmatched. This CDR3 spans 16 amino acids. CDR3 bases: TGTGCCAGCAGCTTAGCGATGACGGGGGGGCTTAATACGCAGTATTTT. It yields the protein CASSLAMTGGLNTQYF. The variable domain in full, with the rest retrieved from reference TRBV7-2 and TRBJ2-3, is GAGVSQSPSNKVTEKGKDVELRCDPISGHTALYWYRQSLGQGLEFLIYFQGNSAPDKSGLPSDRFSAERTGGSVSTLTIQRTQQEDSAVYLCASSLAMTGGLNTQYFGPGTRLTVL.

The chain links TRBV6-5 to TRBJ1-4; D perhaps matches TRBD1 (5 bases). V gave up 6 bases and J gave up 8 bases, with 19 bases separating them. CDR1 MNHEY and CDR2 SVGAGI come from the germline V gene. CDR3 length: 15 amino acids. The CDR3 reads CASSLQGNSGEKLFF. The CDR3 coding sequence is TGTGCCAGCAGCCTTCAGGGAAATAGTGGCGAAAAACTGTTTTTT.

This clone has more than one count but fewer than ten. J is TRBJ1-3 and V is TRBV19; D not resolved. The CDR3 is 16 amino acids. The germline CDR1 and CDR2 sequences are LNHDA and SQIVND (reference sequence). The V gene lost 6 bases and the J gene lost 2 bases, with 17 bases spanning the gap. This CDR3 reads CASRSPRLHTGNTIYF. CDR3 nucleotide sequence: TGTGCCAGTAGGAGCCCTAGACTTCACACTGGAAACACCATATATTTT.

V usage is TRBV28 and J usage is TRBJ1-5; TRBD1 might be the D (6 bases). CDR3 length equals 13 residues. Germline lookup yields CDR1 MDHEN and CDR2 SYDVKM. V shed 8 bases and J shed 7 bases, with 15 bases lying between them. CDR3 loop: CASFLNREQPQHF. Written as DNA, the CDR3 is TGTGCCAGCTTTCTTAACAGGGAACAGCCCCAGCATTTT. Full variable domain (outside the CDR3, taken from reference TRBV28 and TRBJ1-5): DVKVTQSSRYLVKRTGEKVFLECVQDMDHENMFWYRQDPGLGLRLIYFSYDVKMKEKGDIPEGYSVSREKKERFSLILESASTNQTSMYLCASFLNREQPQHFGDGTRLSIL.

The CDR3 DNA reads as TGTGCCAGCAGCTTAATTCAGGAGACCCAGTACTTC. Translation: CASSLIQETQYF. The V and J genes are TRBV7-9 and TRBJ2-5; D is undetermined. The CDR3 has 12 amino acids. Between the trimmed V and J ends, which lost 2 bases and 5 bases, there was a span of 6 bases. Germline V gene lookup returns CDR1 SEHNR and CDR2 FQNEAQ (reference sequence).

The CDR3: CATSRVSMNTEAFF. In DNA, the CDR3 is TGTGCCACCAGCAGAGTCAGCATGAACACTGAAGCTTTCTTT. The rearrangement links TRBV15 to TRBJ1-1, with no clear D. Trimming removed 1 base at V and 0 bases at J, with 6 bases between. The germline V gene has CDR1 LNHNV and CDR2 YYDKDF (reference sequence). The CDR3 consists of 14 residues.

In its sample, this clone was seen a few times. The genes are TRBV6-1 and TRBJ1-5; 8 nucleotides match TRBD1. V lost 0 bases and J lost 6; bases outside the gene matches: 4. The CDR3 is 15 residues long. CDR1 MNHNS and CDR2 SASEGT come from the germline V gene. CDR3 region: CASSEAPTGGQPQHF. CDR3 in DNA: TGTGCCAGCAGTGAAGCTCCTACAGGGGGTCAGCCCCAGCATTTT.

The chain has TRBV7-8 and TRBJ2-1; 8 bases fit TRBD2. Germline V CDR1 and CDR2: SGHVS, FQNEAQ. The CDR3 extends over 17 amino acids. V trimming: 5 bases; J trimming: 1 base; junction bases outside the gene matches: 10. The CDR3 sequence is CASSPVGAGGSYNEQFF. For the CDR3, the DNA is TGTGCCAGCAGCCCGGTAGGGGCGGGAGGTTCCTACAATGAGCAGTTCTTC.

V gene TRBV7-9 combines with J gene TRBJ1-2, with D unclear. This CDR3 has 15 residues. V gave up 1 base and J gave up 3 bases, with 12 bases separating them. Germline CDR1 is SEHNR and CDR2 is FQNEAQ (reference sequence). CDR3 protein: CASSLVQALDYGYTF. Written as DNA, the CDR3 is TGTGCCAGCAGCTTAGTGCAGGCCTTGGACTATGGCTACACCTTC.

The chain employs TRBV28 and TRBJ2-2, with D maybe TRBD1 (6 bases). The CDR3 runs 15 residues. The V gene lost 5 bases and the J gene lost 0 bases, with 10 bases spanning the gap. Germline CDR1 reads MDHEN; CDR2 reads SYDVKM. Written as DNA, the CDR3 is TGTGCCAGCAGTAGGCCAGGGGCGAACACCGGGGAGCTGTTTTTT. It encodes CASSRPGANTGELFF.